A selection of T cell receptor beta chains follows, all from one sample in a study of OX40 agonist ivuxolimab in advanced cancers. Libraries were prepared by immunoSEQ multiplex PCR; TCRdb keeps only in-frame clonotypes and omits some of them. The data show about 70,000 clones, with 80% to 90% seen just once and over 0.95% held by the top ten. Sequenced here: CD4+ or CD8+ T cells sorted from blood, sampled in a trial of the OX40 agonist ivuxolimab. The receptors come from an adult with an advanced solid tumor such as melanoma, head and neck, liver or kidney cancer. Both conserved end residues are part of each CDR3. D genes are given only for firm matches. The size field is filled for only some rows; it gives once, few, many or a size class.

d_call v_call clone_size cdr3_aa
. TRBV6-6 . CASTVRTREAFF
TRBD1 TRBV29-1 . CSGAGGQGAGETQYF
. TRBV6-1 . CASSEARNYGYTF
. TRBV2 . CASMALVNTGELFF
TRBD1 TRBV5-5 . CASSLFSDRDDSPLHF
. TRBV6-5 . CASSETELYGYTF
TRBD1 TRBV5-8 . CASSPFGRGRDTEAFF
. TRBV4-1 . CASSPGQHRETQYF
TRBD2 TRBV6-4 . CASSDGGGGLNTQYF
TRBD1 TRBV30 . CAWSRGTGVDEQYF
. TRBV27 . CASSSSGTASSYTF
. TRBV2 . CASSAYQGGRGGYTF
TRBD1 TRBV30 few CAWKSGTGWKSGDTEAFF
. TRBV18 . CASSPFGSGSSYNEQFF
. TRBV29-1 few CSVVQGLNTEAFF
. TRBV2 . CASSIVGLPDQPQHF
TRBD1 TRBV18 . CASSPLRGPYEQFF
. TRBV19 . CASNHPGRSDTQYF
TRBD1 TRBV5-1 . CASSAGGAYNEQFF
TRBD1 TRBV15 . CATSRDPTTGRSNQPQHF
. TRBV29-1 . CSVLGRLNEKLFF